Below are 27 T cell receptor beta chains sequenced from a single sample in a study of molecular identifiers for immune sequencing clone quantification. From the PCR reads, TCRdb called clonotypes with MiXCR, one entry per CDR3 protein. This sample yields under 600,000 distinct CDR3 sequences, of which about 25% are seen a single time; approximately 0.8% belongs to the top ten. Input material: naive CD8+ T cells from blood, with Jurkat cell RNA spiked in. Subset denoted: FACS-sorted CD8+CD4-CCR7+CD45RA+ naive T cells. The source of these receptors is a human donor in good health. Some libraries in this study had Jurkat cell RNA spiked in.

The gene calls are TRBV28 and TRBJ2-7; D unclear. Trimming stripped 3 bases from V and 0 bases from J, with 12 bases between. CDR1 is MDHEN and CDR2 is SYDVKM in the germline V gene. CDR3 length: 15 amino acids. The CDR3 here is CASSFEAEPSYEQYF. CDR3 bases: TGTGCCAGCAGTTTCGAGGCAGAACCCTCCTACGAGCAGTACTTC.

CDR3 nucleotides: TGCGCCAGCAGCCAAGACGTTAGCGGGGGGTTTTCTCCCTCCTACGAGCAGTACTTC. This encodes CASSQDVSGGFSPSYEQYF. V and J are TRBV4-3 and TRBJ2-7, with 10 bases lining up with TRBD2. The CDR3 totals 19 residues. Germline-derived CDR1 and CDR2 are LGHNA and YSLEER. Trimming removed 0 bases from V and 0 bases from J; junction bases left unmatched: 11.

The table lists this clonotype with many counts. J is TRBJ2-7 and V is TRBV6-5, with TRBD2 matching 7 bases. The germline V gene has CDR1 MNHEY and CDR2 SVGAGI. The CDR3 extends over 16 amino acids. Germline trimming cut 5 bases from V and 0 bases from J; bases unmatched to any gene: 10. CDR3 DNA: TGTGCCAGCAGTCCCGACGCTAGCGGCAGCTCCTACGAGCAGTACTTC. This translates into CASSPDASGSSYEQYF.

In the case of this clonotype: One base away lies a much larger clone, so this may be a sequencing read error. The chain links TRBV7-9 to TRBJ2-3; the match to TRBD2 covers 7 bases. Germline CDR1 reads SEHNR; CDR2 reads FQNEAQ (reference sequence). The CDR3 has 14 amino acids. V lost 4 bases, J lost 4 bases, and 5 bases stayed unmatched. CDR3 residues: CASSSELAPDTQYF. CDR3 DNA sequence: TGTGCCAGCAGCTCAGAACTAGCGCCAGATACGCAGTATTTT.

The rearrangement joins TRBV7-8 to TRBJ2-1, with 10 bases lining up with TRBD2. The CDR3 is 15 residues long. The junction had 4 bases not matched to a gene; V was cut back by 3 bases and J by 5 bases. Germline values: CDR1 SGHVS, CDR2 FQNEAQ. The chain's CDR3 is CASSFPLAGDNEQFF. CDR3 sequence (DNA): TGTGCCAGCAGCTTCCCCCTAGCGGGGGACAATGAGCAGTTCTTC.

This clonotype turned up a few times. The chain employs TRBV4-2 and TRBJ1-1; D might be TRBD1 (6 bases). In germline, CDR1 is LGHNA, CDR2 YNFKEQ. This CDR3 region has 11 residues. Trimming cost V 3 bases and J 11 bases, with 10 bases left between them. CDR3 nucleotide sequence: TGTGCCAGCAGCCAGCAGGGGTGGGCTTTCTTT. This codes for CASSQQGWAFF.

CDR3 nucleotide sequence: TGCGCCAGCAGCCGGCCGCCAGGGGGCGGCACCTACGAGCAGTACTTC. It encodes CASSRPPGGGTYEQYF. The rearrangement joins TRBV4-3 to TRBJ2-7, with 8 bases aligning to TRBD1. The junction had 10 bases not matched to a gene; V was cut back by 4 bases and J by 2 bases. The CDR3 runs 16 residues. CDR1 and CDR2 from the germline V gene are LGHNA and YSLEER.

As to this clonotype: This sequence may be a read error, since a much larger clone differs from it by one base. The DNA for the CDR3 is TGCGCCAGCAGCTTGGTGGCATCGAGCTCCTGCGAGCAGTACTTC. This translates into CASSLVASSSCEQYF. The chain joins TRBV5-1 to TRBJ2-7, with D unresolved. The CDR3 totals 15 residues. Germline-derived CDR1 and CDR2 are SGHRS and YFSETQ. The whole variable domain, filled in from reference TRBV5-1 and TRBJ2-7, reads KAGVTQTPRYLIKTRGQQVTLSCSPISGHRSVSWYQQTPGQGLQFLFEYFSETQRNKGNFPGRFSGRQFSNSRSEMNVSTLELGDSALYLCASSLVASSSCEQYFGPGTRLTVT.

As concerns this clonotype: In this CDR3 the conserved last residue, phenylalanine or tryptophan, is missing, so a read error is likely. This sequence joins TRBV5-3 and TRBJ2-1; 10 bases are shared with TRBD2. TRBV5-3 is an ORF; its function is uncertain. The CDR3 covers 16 residues. DNA of the CDR3: TGTGCCAGCAGCTATAGGACTAGCGGTACCTACAATGAGCAGTTCCTC. This sequence encodes CASSYRTSGTYNEQFL.

Comments on this clonotype: Being one base from a much bigger clone, this may be a read error. This is likely a read error, given that the CDR3 carries no conserved phenylalanine or tryptophan at its end. The chain is built from TRBV6-5 and TRBJ2-7; TRBD2 agrees at 8 bases. The CDR3 consists of 14 residues. The germline CDR1 and CDR2 sequences are MNHEY and SVGAGI. The V and J ends lost 5 bases and 3 bases, in that order; junction bases with no gene match: 6. The CDR3 loop reads CASSAFGRVYEQYL. CDR3 nucleotides: TGTGCCAGCAGTGCCTTCGGGAGGGTCTACGAGCAGTACCTC.

This chain joins TRBV27 and TRBJ2-7, with D hard to call. Trimming took off 6 bases at V and 1 base at J, with 10 bases between the two ends. Germline lookup yields CDR1 MNHEY and CDR2 SMNVEV (reference sequence). The length of the CDR3 is 13 residues. The CDR3 sequence is CASRDVYSYEQYF. The CDR3 DNA sequence: TGTGCCAGCAGGGATGTTTATTCCTACGAGCAGTACTTC.

This clonotype was recorded at least ten times. V gene TRBV11-2 combines with J gene TRBJ2-6, with D perhaps assigned TRBD1 or TRBD2 (5 bases each). This CDR3 is built from 17 residues. The V and J ends lost 5 bases and 1 base respectively, with 15 bases between them. The V gene's germline CDR1 is SGHAT and CDR2 FQNNGV. The CDR3 loop reads CASSPPRGRSGANVLTF. In DNA form, the CDR3 reads TGTGCCAGCAGCCCCCCAAGGGGACGGTCTGGGGCCAACGTCCTGACTTTC.

V usage is TRBV28 and J usage is TRBJ2-7, with 8 bases identical to TRBD1. Per germline, CDR1 MDHEN and CDR2 SYDVKM. The CDR3 length is 13 residues. Germline trimming cut 3 bases from V and 6 bases from J; bases unmatched to any gene: 4. The CDR3: CASSFRGPCEQYF. The DNA for the CDR3 is TGTGCCAGCAGTTTCAGGGGGCCCTGCGAGCAGTACTTC.

J is TRBJ2-1 and V is TRBV19, with D possibly being TRBD1 or TRBD2 (5 bases each). Trimming took off 5 bases at V and 6 bases at J, with 14 bases between the two ends. Per germline, CDR1 LNHDA and CDR2 SQIVND (reference sequence). The length of the CDR3 is 14 residues. The CDR3 region is CASSSGPPGNEQFF. In DNA, the CDR3 is TGTGCCAGTAGTTCGGGACCTCCAGGCAATGAGCAGTTCTTC.

Here the CDR3 reads CACTDGNYEQYF. The CDR3 DNA sequence: TGTGCCTGCACTGACGGGAACTACGAGCAGTACTTC. This chain links TRBV2 with TRBJ2-7, with a possible D match to TRBD2 (5 bases). Germline V gene lookup returns CDR1 SNHLY and CDR2 FYNNEI. Trimming stripped 11 bases from V and 3 bases from J, with 14 bases between. The CDR3 length is 12 residues.

This chain connects TRBV7-9 to TRBJ2-7; tentatively, D is TRBD1 or TRBD2 (5 bases each). V was pared by 3 bases and J by 5 bases, with 17 bases between. CDR1 and CDR2 from the germline V gene are SEHNR and FQNEAQ (reference sequence). The CDR3 sequence is 15 residues long. CDR3 sequence: CASSFTGTAGDEQYF. The CDR3 nucleotides read TGTGCCAGCAGCTTTACCGGGACGGCCGGGGACGAGCAGTACTTC.

This clonotype appeared many times. The CDR3 DNA reads TGCAGTGCTAGCAACGGGAGGGCGTCGTTGGATACGCAGTATTTT. It translates to CSASNGRASLDTQYF. The rearrangement links TRBV20-1 to TRBJ2-3; the match to TRBD2 covers 8 bases. Germline V gene lookup returns CDR1 DFQATT and CDR2 SNEGSKA (reference sequence). This CDR3 has 15 amino acids. V gave up 3 bases and J gave up 6 bases; unmatched junction bases: 11.

On this clonotype: Being one base from a much bigger clone, this may be a read error. The V call is TRBV5-3, the J call TRBJ2-1; maybe TRBD1 (6 bases). Being an ORF, TRBV5-3 has a function that is uncertain. The CDR3 contains 15 residues. CDR3 sequence (DNA): TGTGCCAGCAGCCCGGAACAGGGCCTCTACAATAAGCAGTTCTTC. This sequence encodes CASSPEQGLYNKQFF.

The V gene is TRBV25-1, the J gene TRBJ1-5, with 9 bases aligning to TRBD1. The J segment lost 1 base and the V segment lost 1 base, leaving 8 bases of the junction unmatched. CDR3 size: 18 residues. Germline CDR1 MGHDK, CDR2 SYGVNS. The CDR3 here is CASSESGQGGHSNQPQHF. CDR3 coding DNA: TGTGCCAGCAGTGAATCGGGACAGGGAGGACACAGCAATCAGCCCCAGCATTTT.

The table lists this clonotype with many counts. The rearrangement uses TRBV2 and TRBJ1-5; 9 bases match TRBD1. V shed 3 bases, J shed 7 bases, and the junction held 4 bases outside the gene matches. Germline-derived CDR1 and CDR2 are SNHLY and FYNNEI. CDR3 length equals 14 residues. The chain's CDR3 is CASSDWTGDQPQHF. CDR3 nucleotide sequence: TGTGCCAGCAGTGACTGGACAGGGGACCAGCCCCAGCATTTT.

The gene calls are TRBV6-5 and TRBJ2-7, with 9 bases matching TRBD1. J lost 2 bases, V lost 0 bases, and 5 bases had no gene match. Germline-derived CDR1 and CDR2 are MNHEY and SVGAGI. The CDR3 sequence is 16 residues long. The CDR3 region is CASSYSGTGYAYEQYF. The CDR3 DNA sequence: TGTGCCAGCAGTTACTCAGGGACAGGGTATGCCTACGAGCAGTACTTC.

V is TRBV6-2 or TRBV6-3 and J is TRBJ2-7; TRBD2 matches 11 bases. V dropped 0 bases and J dropped 4; count of bases not matched to a gene: 2. The germline CDR1 and CDR2 sequences are MNHEY and SVGEGT. The CDR3 totals 15 residues. CDR3 residues: CASSYSASGGYEQYF. DNA for the CDR3: TGTGCCAGCAGTTACTCGGCTAGCGGGGGGTACGAGCAGTACTTC.

Note on this clonotype: Because it lacks the conserved phenylalanine or tryptophan at the end, this CDR3 is likely a read error. The chain uses TRBV7-2 and TRBJ1-1, with D unresolved. The V end lost 3 bases, the J end lost 2 bases, and 7 bases lay between the germline ends. The germline V gene has CDR1 SGHTA and CDR2 FQGNSA. This CDR3 has 13 residues. The CDR3 reads CASSFGPNTEAFV. The CDR3, as DNA: TGTGCCAGCAGCTTTGGACCTAACACTGAAGCTTTCGTT.

The rearrangement joins TRBV20-1 to TRBJ1-5; D is uncertain. The germline V gene has CDR1 DFQATT and CDR2 SNEGSKA (reference sequence). CDR3 length: 14 amino acids. Trimming pared 3 bases from V and 0 bases from J, leaving 9 bases between. The CDR3 loop reads CSASEPYSNQPQHF. In nucleotides, the CDR3 is TGCAGTGCTAGTGAACCGTATAGCAATCAGCCCCAGCATTTT.

In its sample, this clonotype was seen many times. The chain couples TRBV29-1 to TRBJ2-3, with 7 bases matching TRBD2. In germline, CDR1 is SQVTM, CDR2 ANQGSEA. After removal of 4 bases from V and 1 base from J, the junction contained 8 bases not matched to a gene. This CDR3 region has 15 residues. This chain's CDR3 is CSVVFLSGGTDTQYF. The DNA for the CDR3 is TGCAGCGTTGTTTTTCTGAGCGGGGGCACAGATACGCAGTATTTT.

This clonotype showed up many times. This sequence joins TRBV29-1 and TRBJ1-3; 9 bases align to TRBD1. Germline values: CDR1 SQVTM, CDR2 ANQGSEA. The junction had 5 bases not matched to a gene; V was cut back by 3 bases and J by 2 bases. CDR3 length equals 15 residues. CDR3: CSVDWGQGTGNTIYF. CDR3 DNA: TGCAGCGTTGATTGGGGACAGGGAACTGGAAACACCATATATTTT. The variable domain in full, with the rest retrieved from reference TRBV29-1 and TRBJ1-3, is SAVISQKPSRDICQRGTSLTIQCQVDSQVTMMFWYRQQPGQSLTLIATANQGSEATYESGFVIDKFPISRPNLTFSTLTVSNMSPEDSSIYLCSVDWGQGTGNTIYFGEGSWLTVV.

The rearrangement joins TRBV20-1 to TRBJ1-1; 7 bases map to TRBD1. Trimming removed 2 bases from V and 5 bases from J; junction bases left unmatched: 5. CDR1 is DFQATT, CDR2 SNEGSKA, per germline (reference sequence). The length of the CDR3 is 13 residues. The CDR3: CSARNRGDTEAFF. The CDR3 DNA sequence: TGCAGTGCTAGAAACAGGGGCGATACTGAAGCTTTCTTT.